The clone carrying this TCR beta chain was found a few times. Its target is not known. The CDR3 is 15 amino acids. The V gene end was trimmed by 7 bases and the J gene end by 2 bases; junction bases not matched to a gene: 10. CDR1 MNHEY and CDR2 SVGAGI come from the germline V gene. Relapses following autologous stem cell transplantation were seen in all patients, with brentuximab vedotin exposure varying. When best responses were assessed, they were complete response, partial response or progressive disease. Sequencing used immunoSEQ multiplex PCR; TCRdb keeps in-frame clones, though not all of them. The data hold approximately 20,000 clones, with around three quarters observed a single time. These data come from a study of PD-1 blockade in classical Hodgkin lymphoma. General study results and limits: Some patients started nivolumab under 1 year after ASCT, and they were excluded.

This receptor was obtained from a human donor with classical Hodgkin lymphoma. V usage is TRBV6-5 and J usage is TRBJ2-7; 8 positions match TRBD2. The material sequenced was peripheral blood mononuclear cells (PBMCs), taken before the second cycle of nivolumab. The CDR3 spells CASNLPASGPYEQYF. The CDR3 nucleotides read TGTGCCAGCAATCTTCCGGCTAGCGGGCCCTACGAGCAGTACTTC.